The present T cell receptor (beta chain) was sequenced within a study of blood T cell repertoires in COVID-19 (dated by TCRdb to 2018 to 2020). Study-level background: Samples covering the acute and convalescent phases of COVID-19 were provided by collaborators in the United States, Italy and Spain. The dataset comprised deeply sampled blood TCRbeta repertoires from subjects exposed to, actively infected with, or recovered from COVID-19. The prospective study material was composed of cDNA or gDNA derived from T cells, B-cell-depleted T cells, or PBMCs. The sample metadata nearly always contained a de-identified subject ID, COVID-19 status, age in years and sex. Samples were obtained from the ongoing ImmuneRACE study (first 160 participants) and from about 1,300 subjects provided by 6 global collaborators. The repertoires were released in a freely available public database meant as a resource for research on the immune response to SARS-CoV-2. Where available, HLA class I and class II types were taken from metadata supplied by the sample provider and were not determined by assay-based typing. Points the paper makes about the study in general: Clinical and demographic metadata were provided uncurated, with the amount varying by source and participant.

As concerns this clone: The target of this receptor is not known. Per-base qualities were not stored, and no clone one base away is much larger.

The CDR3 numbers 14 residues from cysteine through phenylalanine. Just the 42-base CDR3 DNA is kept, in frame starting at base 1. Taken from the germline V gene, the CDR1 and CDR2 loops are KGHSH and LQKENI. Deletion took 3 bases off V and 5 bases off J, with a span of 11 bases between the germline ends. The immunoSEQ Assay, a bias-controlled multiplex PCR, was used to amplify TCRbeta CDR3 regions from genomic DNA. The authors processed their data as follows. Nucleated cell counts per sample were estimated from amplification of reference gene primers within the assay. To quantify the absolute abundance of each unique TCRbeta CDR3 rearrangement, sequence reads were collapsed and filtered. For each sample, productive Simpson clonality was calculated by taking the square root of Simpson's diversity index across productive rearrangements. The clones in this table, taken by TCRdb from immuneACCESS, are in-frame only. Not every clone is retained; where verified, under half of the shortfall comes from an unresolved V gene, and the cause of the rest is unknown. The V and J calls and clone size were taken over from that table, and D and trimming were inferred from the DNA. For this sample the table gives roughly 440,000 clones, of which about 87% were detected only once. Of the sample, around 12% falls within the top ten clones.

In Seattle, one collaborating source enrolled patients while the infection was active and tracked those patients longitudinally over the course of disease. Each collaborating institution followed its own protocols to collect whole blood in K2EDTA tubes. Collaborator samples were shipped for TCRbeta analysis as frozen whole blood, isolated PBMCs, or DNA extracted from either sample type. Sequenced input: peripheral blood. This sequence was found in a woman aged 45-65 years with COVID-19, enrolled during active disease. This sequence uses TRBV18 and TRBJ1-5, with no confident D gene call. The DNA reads TGTGCCAGCTCACCCGGGGTTAGGGATCAGCCCCAGCATTTT. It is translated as CASSPGVRDQPQHF.